The next 30 T cell receptor beta chains were all read from a single sample in a study of radiotherapy plus CTLA-4 blockade in lung cancer (dated by TCRdb to the late 2010s). The method was the immunoSEQ multiplex PCR assay. TCRdb limited this immuneACCESS table to in-frame rearrangements with V and J called. A share of clones is missing; checked studies link under half to unresolved V genes, and the rest is unexplained. The sample table lists tens of thousands of clones, approximately 79% of them with a count of one. 3.2% of the sample is held by the ten biggest clonotypes. Sample: peripheral blood, taken from a patient treated with radiotherapy plus ipilimumab. These receptor sequences come from a human donor with non-small cell lung cancer who had a partial response to radiotherapy plus ipilimumab.

This clone is medium-sized within its sample. The genes are TRBV9 and TRBJ2-3; 10 bases are shared with TRBD1. The germline V gene has CDR1 SGDLS and CDR2 YYNGEE. The CDR3 length is 17 residues. The V and J ends lost 4 bases and 3 bases, in that order; junction bases with no gene match: 11. CDR3 in amino acids: CASSPTFRTGGTDTQYF. In DNA form, the CDR3 reads TGTGCCAGCAGCCCAACTTTCAGGACAGGGGGAACAGATACGCAGTATTTT.

CDR3 nucleotides: TGTGCCAGCACTCCCAGGGGGAGCACAGATACGCAGTATTTT. The encoded protein is CASTPRGSTDTQYF. V gene TRBV2 combines with J gene TRBJ2-3; 7 bases line up with TRBD1. This CDR3 region has 14 residues. Germline CDR1 reads SNHLY; CDR2 reads FYNNEI. Unmatched junction bases numbered 4, after V lost 7 bases and J lost 0 bases.

This clone has just a few counts. The V gene is TRBV19, the J gene TRBJ2-7, with 11 positions matching TRBD1. V gave up 5 bases and J gave up 3 bases; unmatched junction bases: 3. CDR3 length equals 14 residues. CDR1 LNHDA and CDR2 SQIVND come from the germline V gene (reference sequence). The CDR3 loop reads CASSPDRGHYEQYF. CDR3 DNA sequence: TGTGCCAGTAGTCCGGACAGGGGGCACTACGAGCAGTACTTC.

The V gene is TRBV7-9, the J gene TRBJ1-1; tentative D call: TRBD1 (5 bases). With 4 bases removed from V and 0 bases from J, the gap between germline ends came to 9 bases. CDR1 and CDR2 from the germline V gene are SEHNR and FQNEAQ (reference sequence). This CDR3 spans 14 amino acids. CDR3 nucleotide sequence: TGTGCCAGCAGCTGGACGGACATGAACACTGAAGCTTTCTTT. Its protein product is CASSWTDMNTEAFF.

This chain connects TRBV9 to TRBJ1-5, with 9 bases matching TRBD1. The CDR3 runs to 14 residues. After removal of 4 bases from V and 7 bases from J, the junction contained 6 bases not matched to a gene. Germline lookup yields CDR1 SGDLS and CDR2 YYNGEE. This CDR3 is CASSTTGGGQPQHF. CDR3 coding DNA: TGTGCCAGCAGCACTACAGGGGGCGGACAGCCCCAGCATTTT.

The CDR3 here is CASSVGLGQGGRNEKLFF. The CDR3 bases are TGTGCCAGCAGCGTAGGGCTAGGGCAGGGCGGAAGAAATGAAAAACTGTTTTTT. The J gene is TRBJ1-4, the V gene TRBV9, with D perhaps TRBD1 (5 bases). CDR1 is SGDLS and CDR2 is YYNGEE in the germline V gene. Trimming stripped 0 bases from V and 5 bases from J, with 20 bases between. The CDR3 contains 18 residues.

The chain links TRBV6-5 to TRBJ2-3, with no clear D. The CDR3 consists of 14 residues. Deletions cut 5 bases from V and 5 bases from J, with 14 bases between. Germline CDR1 and CDR2: MNHEY and SVGAGI. CDR3 sequence reads: CASSPRRRGDTQYF. The CDR3 DNA reads TGTGCCAGCAGTCCCCGCCGGCGCGGAGATACGCAGTATTTT.

The chain combines TRBV5-1 with TRBJ1-4; weak D call: TRBD1 (5 bases). The CDR3 loop spans 17 amino acids. Germline CDR1 reads SGHRS; CDR2 reads YFSETQ. V was shortened by 4 bases and J by 8 bases, with 24 bases between the two germline ends. The CDR3 DNA follows: TGCGCCAGCAGCGCCAGGGATTGGAAGCTTGAAACGGAAAAACTGTTTTTT. Amino acid sequence: CASSARDWKLETEKLFF.

V usage is TRBV18 and J usage is TRBJ2-7; 10 bases are shared with TRBD1. V lost 0 bases, J lost 6 bases, and 5 bases stayed unmatched. The CDR3 is made up of 15 amino acids. The V gene's germline CDR1 is KGHSH and CDR2 LQKENI. The CDR3 sequence: CASSPPGQGPLEQYF. CDR3 DNA sequence: TGTGCCAGCTCACCACCGGGACAGGGGCCACTCGAGCAGTACTTC.

The chain has TRBV19 and TRBJ1-5; 8 bases agree with TRBD1. This CDR3 is built from 13 residues. Germline V lookup: CDR1 LNHDA, CDR2 SQIVND (reference sequence). CDR3 amino acids: CASTGEGNQPQHF. As DNA, the CDR3 is TGTGCTTCGACAGGGGAGGGCAATCAGCCCCAGCATTTT.

The chain carries TRBV7-9 and TRBJ2-7; TRBD1 might be the D (6 bases). This CDR3 contains 14 residues. The V gene's germline CDR1 is SEHNR and CDR2 FQNEAQ (reference sequence). The germline V and J ends were trimmed by 1 base and 4 bases, with 11 bases remaining between them. CDR3 loop: CASSLGGGPYEQYF. The CDR3 nucleotides read TGTGCCAGCAGCTTAGGTGGGGGCCCGTACGAGCAGTACTTC.

The chain carries TRBV5-6 and TRBJ1-2, with a weak D call TRBD1 (5 bases). Germline CDR1 reads SGHDT; CDR2 reads YYEEEE. V gave up 1 base and J gave up 3 bases, with 7 bases separating them. The CDR3 is 13 residues long. The CDR3, as DNA: TGTGCCAGCAGCTTGTGGGGGGACTATGGCTACACCTTC. Translation gives CASSLWGDYGYTF.

The rearrangement joins TRBV5-6 to TRBJ2-2, with TRBD1 as a possible D gene (6 bases). Germline CDR1 and CDR2: SGHDT and YYEEEE. The CDR3 is 16 residues long. V was shortened by 5 bases and J by 0 bases, with 14 bases between the two germline ends. The CDR3 spells CASSLTGSPNTGELFF. For the CDR3, the DNA is TGTGCCAGCAGTCTAACAGGGAGCCCGAACACCGGGGAGCTGTTTTTT.

V gene TRBV4-2 combines with J gene TRBJ1-1; D is possibly TRBD1 (5 bases). CDR3 length: 15 amino acids. Germline CDR1 and CDR2: LGHNA and YNFKEQ. The V gene lost 4 bases and the J gene lost 5 bases, with 17 bases spanning the gap. The CDR3 loop is CASSPLGPGGTEAFF. The CDR3 nucleotides read TGTGCCAGCAGCCCCCTGGGACCGGGAGGAACTGAAGCTTTCTTT.

J is TRBJ2-7 and V is TRBV6-1, with 7 bases lining up with TRBD1. The CDR3 totals 14 residues. The V gene end was trimmed by 1 base and the J gene end by 3 bases; junction bases not matched to a gene: 3. Germline V gene data show CDR1 as MNHNS and CDR2 as SASEGT. CDR3 coding DNA: TGTGCCAGCAGTGAAGGGGACAGTCTCTACGAGCAGTACTTC. Protein sequence: CASSEGDSLYEQYF.

A single count supports this clone. The V gene is TRBV9, the J gene TRBJ2-2, with D possibly matching TRBD1 (5 bases). The CDR3 is made up of 15 amino acids. V was shortened by 6 bases and J by 7 bases, with 19 bases between the two germline ends. CDR1 SGDLS and CDR2 YYNGEE come from the germline V gene. The CDR3 region has the DNA TGTGCCAGCATGCTGGGTGGGGCGCAGAGCGGGGAGCTGTTTTTT. Amino acids: CASMLGGAQSGELFF.

The J gene is TRBJ2-2, the V gene TRBV19; 9 nucleotides align to TRBD1. Germline loops: CDR1 LNHDA, CDR2 SQIVND (reference sequence). V lost 11 bases, J lost 7 bases, and 8 bases stayed unmatched. CDR3 size: 13 residues. In nucleotides, the CDR3 is TGTGCCTTGGGGGGGACAGGGCACGGGGAGCTGTTTTTT. The encoded protein is CALGGTGHGELFF.

The chain uses TRBV4-1 and TRBJ1-1, with D possibly TRBD1 on 5 matching bases. Trimming took 3 bases from V and 5 from J, leaving 16 bases between them. This CDR3 region has 15 residues. Germline CDR1 MGHRA, CDR2 YSYEKL. CDR3 bases: TGCGCCAGCAGCCAGGGGCTCGGAGCCCTAACTGAAGCTTTCTTT. Its translation: CASSQGLGALTEAFF.

The chain is built from TRBV18 and TRBJ1-6, with a possible D match to TRBD1 (6 bases). This CDR3 has 18 residues. In germline, CDR1 is KGHSH, CDR2 LQKENI. Trimming shortened V by 3 bases and J by 0 bases, and 15 bases separated the two germline ends. CDR3 bases: TGTGCCAGCTCACCTCGAGTCGGACAGCCCTCCTATAATTCACCCCTCCACTTT. It translates to CASSPRVGQPSYNSPLHF.

In DNA form, the CDR3 reads TGCAGCGTTCGATGGGCAGGCCCCTACGAGCAGTACTTC. Amino acids: CSVRWAGPYEQYF. V is TRBV29-1 and J is TRBJ2-7; D is unresolved. This CDR3 region has 13 residues. V was cut by 5 bases and J by 2 bases, with 13 bases left in between. Germline values: CDR1 SQVTM, CDR2 ANQGSEA.

The V call is TRBV27, the J call TRBJ1-5, with 9 bases fitting TRBD1. The trim removed 10 bases at V and 3 bases at J, leaving 10 bases unmatched. CDR3 length: 15 amino acids. Germline lookup yields CDR1 MNHEY and CDR2 SMNVEV (reference sequence). CDR3 amino acids: CATAPRDRANQPQHF. CDR3 sequence (DNA): TGTGCCACCGCCCCACGGGACAGGGCCAATCAGCCCCAGCATTTT.

This clone showed up just once. The chain couples TRBV7-2 to TRBJ1-2; 10 bases match TRBD1. Germline loops: CDR1 SGHTA, CDR2 FQGNSA. The CDR3 consists of 14 residues. The junction had 3 bases not matched to a gene; V was cut back by 1 base and J by 7 bases. The CDR3 here is CASSLGTGGGGYTF. CDR3 nucleotides: TGTGCCAGCAGCTTAGGGACAGGGGGGGGTGGCTACACCTTC.

The gene calls are TRBV5-1 and TRBJ1-1; D unresolved. This CDR3 is built from 14 residues. The germline gives CDR1 SGHRS, CDR2 YFSETQ. V lost 0 bases, J lost 0 bases, and 6 bases lay in between. CDR3 DNA sequence: TGCGCCAGCAGCTTGGGTCCTATGAACACTGAAGCTTTCTTT. It codes for CASSLGPMNTEAFF.

This clone occurred once. The chain links TRBV19 to TRBJ1-2; D unclear. Germline V gene lookup returns CDR1 LNHDA and CDR2 SQIVND (reference sequence). The CDR3 contains 13 residues. The germline V and J ends were trimmed by 5 bases and 6 bases, with 13 bases remaining between them. CDR3 sequence reads: CASSHSGDNGYTF. The DNA of the CDR3 is TGTGCCAGTAGTCATTCCGGGGATAATGGCTACACCTTC. Supplemented by reference TRBV19 and TRBJ1-2, the full variable domain reads DGGITQSPKYLFRKEGQNVTLSCEQNLNHDAMYWYRQDPGQGLRLIYYSQIVNDFQKGDIAEGYSVSREKKESFPLTVTSAQKNPTAFYLCASSHSGDNGYTFGSGTRLTVV.

The V call is TRBV9, the J call TRBJ2-5, with 11 bases matching TRBD2. Unmatched junction bases numbered 5, after V lost 0 bases and J lost 1 base. CDR1 is SGDLS and CDR2 is YYNGEE in the germline V gene. There are 17 residues in the CDR3. In DNA, the CDR3 is TGTGCCAGCAGCGTAGGGTCTAGCGGGGGGCTCCAAGAGACCCAGTACTTC. This sequence encodes CASSVGSSGGLQETQYF.

This chain uses TRBV4-2 with TRBJ2-7, with TRBD2 identical over 10 bases. Trimming removed 1 base from V and 1 base from J; junction bases left unmatched: 1. This CDR3 is built from 15 residues. In germline, CDR1 is LGHNA, CDR2 YNFKEQ. The DNA of the CDR3 is TGTGCCAGCAGCCAAGCTAGCGGGGGTTCCTACGAGCAGTACTTC. Translation gives CASSQASGGSYEQYF.

The chain links TRBV27 to TRBJ1-2; maybe TRBD1 (5 bases). The CDR3 spans 17 residues. CDR1 MNHEY and CDR2 SMNVEV come from the germline V gene (reference sequence). V was clipped by 6 bases and J by 4 bases, with 24 bases between them. CDR3 sequence reads: CASRGTRTGLSGYGYTF. As DNA, the CDR3 is TGTGCCAGCAGAGGCACTAGGACGGGACTATCGGGCTATGGCTACACCTTC.

The V gene is TRBV9, the J gene TRBJ2-5; possibly TRBD2 for D (6 bases). CDR1 and CDR2 from the germline V gene are SGDLS and YYNGEE. V shed 3 bases and J shed 5 bases, with 20 bases lying between them. There are 16 residues in the CDR3. The CDR3 DNA is TGTGCCAGCAGCGCGGCCGGGCTTACAAGCGGGGAGACCCAGTACTTC. Translating it yields CASSAAGLTSGETQYF.

V gene TRBV5-1 combines with J gene TRBJ2-1; TRBD1 aligns across 8 bases. Trimming removed 4 bases from V and 8 bases from J; junction bases left unmatched: 11. There are 15 residues in the CDR3. The germline CDR1 and CDR2 sequences are SGHRS and YFSETQ. DNA for the CDR3: TGCGCCAGCAGCACACTCCAGACAGGGGCTGATGAGCAGTTCTTC. This codes for CASSTLQTGADEQFF.

The J gene is TRBJ2-5, the V gene TRBV27; D possibly corresponds to TRBD2 (5 bases). This CDR3 contains 13 residues. With 6 bases removed from V and 5 bases from J, the gap between germline ends came to 13 bases. Germline V gene sequence: CDR1 MNHEY, CDR2 SMNVEV (reference sequence). The CDR3 reads CASRTLVTETQYF. The DNA for the CDR3 is TGTGCCAGCAGGACACTAGTGACGGAGACCCAGTACTTC.